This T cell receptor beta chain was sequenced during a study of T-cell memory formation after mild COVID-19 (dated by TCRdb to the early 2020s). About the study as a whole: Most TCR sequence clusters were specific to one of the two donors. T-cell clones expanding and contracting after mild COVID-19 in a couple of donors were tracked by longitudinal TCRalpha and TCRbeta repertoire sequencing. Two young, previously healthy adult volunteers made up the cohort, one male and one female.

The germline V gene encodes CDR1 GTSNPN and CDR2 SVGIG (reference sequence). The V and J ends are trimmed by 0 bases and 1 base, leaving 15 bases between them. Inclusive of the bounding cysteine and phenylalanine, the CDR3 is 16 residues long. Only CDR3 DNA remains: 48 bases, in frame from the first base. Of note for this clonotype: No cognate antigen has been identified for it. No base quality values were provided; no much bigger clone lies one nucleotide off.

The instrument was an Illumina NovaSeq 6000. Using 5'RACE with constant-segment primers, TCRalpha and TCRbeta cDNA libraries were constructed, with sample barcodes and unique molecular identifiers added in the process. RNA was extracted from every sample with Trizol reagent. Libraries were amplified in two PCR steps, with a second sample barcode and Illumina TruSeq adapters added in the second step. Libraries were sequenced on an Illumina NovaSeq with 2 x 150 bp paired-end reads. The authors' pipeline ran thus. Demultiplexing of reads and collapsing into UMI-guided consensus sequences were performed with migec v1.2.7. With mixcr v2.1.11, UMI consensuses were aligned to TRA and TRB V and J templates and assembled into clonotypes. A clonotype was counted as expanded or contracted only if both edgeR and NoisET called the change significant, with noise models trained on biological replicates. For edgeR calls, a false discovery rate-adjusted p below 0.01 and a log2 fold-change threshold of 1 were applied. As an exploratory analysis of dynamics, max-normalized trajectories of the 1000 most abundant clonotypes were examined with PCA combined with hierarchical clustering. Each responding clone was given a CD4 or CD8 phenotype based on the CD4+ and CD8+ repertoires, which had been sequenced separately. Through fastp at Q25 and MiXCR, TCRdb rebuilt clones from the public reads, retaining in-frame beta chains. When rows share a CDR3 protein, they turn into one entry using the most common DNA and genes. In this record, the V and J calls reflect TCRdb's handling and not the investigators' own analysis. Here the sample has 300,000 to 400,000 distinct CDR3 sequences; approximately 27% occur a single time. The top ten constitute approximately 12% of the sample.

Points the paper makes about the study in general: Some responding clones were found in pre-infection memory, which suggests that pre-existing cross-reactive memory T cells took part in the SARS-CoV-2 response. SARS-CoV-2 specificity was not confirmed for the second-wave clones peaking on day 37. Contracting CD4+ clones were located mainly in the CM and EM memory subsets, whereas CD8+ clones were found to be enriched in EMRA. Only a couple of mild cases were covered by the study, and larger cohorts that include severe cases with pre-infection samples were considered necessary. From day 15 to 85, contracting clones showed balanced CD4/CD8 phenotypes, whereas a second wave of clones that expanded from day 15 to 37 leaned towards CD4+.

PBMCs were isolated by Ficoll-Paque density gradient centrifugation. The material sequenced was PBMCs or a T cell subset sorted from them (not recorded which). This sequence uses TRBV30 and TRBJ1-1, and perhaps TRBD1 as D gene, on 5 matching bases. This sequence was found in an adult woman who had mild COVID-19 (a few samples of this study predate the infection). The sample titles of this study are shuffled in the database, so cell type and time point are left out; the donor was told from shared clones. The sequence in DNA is TGTGCCTGGAGTGTATGGGGGACCAAGGGGAACACTGAAGCTTTCTTT. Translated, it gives CAWSVWGTKGNTEAFF. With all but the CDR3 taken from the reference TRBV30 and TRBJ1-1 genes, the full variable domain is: SQTIHQWPATLVQPVGSPLSLECTVEGTSNPNLYWYRQAAGRGLQLLFYSVGIGQISSEVPQNLSASRPQDRQFILSSKKLLLSDSGFYLCAWSVWGTKGNTEAFFGQGTRLTVV.